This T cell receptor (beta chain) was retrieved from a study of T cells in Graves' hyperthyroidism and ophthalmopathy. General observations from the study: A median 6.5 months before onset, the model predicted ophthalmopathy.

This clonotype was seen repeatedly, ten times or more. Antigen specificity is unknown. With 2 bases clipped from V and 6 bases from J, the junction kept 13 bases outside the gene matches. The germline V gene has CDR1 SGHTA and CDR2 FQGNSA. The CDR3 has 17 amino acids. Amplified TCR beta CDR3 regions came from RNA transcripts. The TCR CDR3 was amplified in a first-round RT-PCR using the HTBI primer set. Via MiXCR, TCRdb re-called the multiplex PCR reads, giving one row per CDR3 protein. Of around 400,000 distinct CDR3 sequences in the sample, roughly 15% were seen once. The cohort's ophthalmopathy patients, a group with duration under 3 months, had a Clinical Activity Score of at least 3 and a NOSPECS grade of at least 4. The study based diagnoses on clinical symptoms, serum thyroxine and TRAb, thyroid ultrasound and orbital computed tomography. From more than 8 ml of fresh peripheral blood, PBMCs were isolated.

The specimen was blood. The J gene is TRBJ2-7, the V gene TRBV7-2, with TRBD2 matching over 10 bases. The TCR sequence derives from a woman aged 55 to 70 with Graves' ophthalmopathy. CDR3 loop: CASSLMSSIAGGSEQYF. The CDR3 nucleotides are TGTGCCAGCAGCTTAATGTCAAGTATAGCGGGAGGTAGCGAGCAGTACTTC.